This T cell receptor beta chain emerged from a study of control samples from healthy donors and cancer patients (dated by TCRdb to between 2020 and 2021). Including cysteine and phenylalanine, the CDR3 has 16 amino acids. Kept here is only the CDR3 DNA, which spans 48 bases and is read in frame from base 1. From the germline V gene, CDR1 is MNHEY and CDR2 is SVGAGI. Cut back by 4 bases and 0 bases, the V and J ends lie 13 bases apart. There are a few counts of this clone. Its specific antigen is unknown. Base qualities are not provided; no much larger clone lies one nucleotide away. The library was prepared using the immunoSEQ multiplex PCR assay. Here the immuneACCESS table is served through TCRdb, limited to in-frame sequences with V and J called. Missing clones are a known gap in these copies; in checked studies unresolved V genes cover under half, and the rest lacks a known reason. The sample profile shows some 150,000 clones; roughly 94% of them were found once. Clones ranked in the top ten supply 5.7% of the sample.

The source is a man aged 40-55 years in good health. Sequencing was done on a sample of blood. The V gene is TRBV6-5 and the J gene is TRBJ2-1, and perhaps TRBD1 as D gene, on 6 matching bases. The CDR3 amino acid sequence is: CASSSYQGTSYNEQFF. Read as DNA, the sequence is TGTGCCAGCAGTTCGTACCAGGGGACCTCCTACAATGAGCAGTTCTTC.